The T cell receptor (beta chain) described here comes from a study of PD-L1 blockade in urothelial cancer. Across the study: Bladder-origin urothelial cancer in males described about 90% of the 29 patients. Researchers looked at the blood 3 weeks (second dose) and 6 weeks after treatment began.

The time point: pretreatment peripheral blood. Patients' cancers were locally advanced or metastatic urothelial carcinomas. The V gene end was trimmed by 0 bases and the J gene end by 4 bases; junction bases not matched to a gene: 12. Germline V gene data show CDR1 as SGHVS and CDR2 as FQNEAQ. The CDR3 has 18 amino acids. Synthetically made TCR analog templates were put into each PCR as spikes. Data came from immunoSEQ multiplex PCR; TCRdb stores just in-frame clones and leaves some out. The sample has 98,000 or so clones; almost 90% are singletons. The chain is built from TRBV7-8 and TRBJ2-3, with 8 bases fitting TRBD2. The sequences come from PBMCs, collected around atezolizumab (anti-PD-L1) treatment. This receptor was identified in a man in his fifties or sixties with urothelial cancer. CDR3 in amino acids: CASSLARRSGSGPDTQYF. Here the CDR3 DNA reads TGTGCCAGCAGCTTAGCGCGTAGGAGCGGGAGTGGGCCAGATACGCAGTATTTT.